The 29 T cell receptor beta chains below all came from one sample that was sequenced in a study of T cells expressing NK-cell markers. Following a re-call of the 5' RACE reads, TCRdb has one entry per CDR3 protein and lacks DNA. This sample contains more than 400,000 distinct CDR3 sequences. The specimen was blood T cells: a sorted CD56 or NKG2C T cell subset, CD4+ or CD8+ T cells, or bulk PBMC T cells (not recorded which). The receptors here all came from a woman between 18 and 70 years old in good health.

V usage is TRBV6-6 and J usage is TRBJ2-7; TCRdb's D call, TRBD2, is unchecked because there is no DNA. The CDR3 covers 13 residues. The germline V gene encodes CDR1 MNHNY and CDR2 SVGAGI (reference sequence). This chain's CDR3 is CASSQGLPYEQYF.

The genes are TRBV6-2 or TRBV6-3 and TRBJ1-1. The CDR3 is made up of 12 amino acids. CDR1 is MNHEY and CDR2 is SVGEGT in the germline V gene. The CDR3 protein is CASSYWIQEAFF.

The chain is built from TRBV29-1 and TRBJ2-1; TCRdb picks TRBD1, but there is no DNA to check that call. Looked up from germline, CDR1 is SQVTM and CDR2 is ANQGSEA. The CDR3 spans 16 residues. CDR3 loop: CSVEDQDRVASNEQFF.

The chain uses TRBV20-1 and TRBJ2-3; TCRdb names TRBD1, which stays unverified in the absence of DNA. CDR3 size: 13 residues. The germline V gene encodes CDR1 DFQATT and CDR2 SNEGSKA (reference sequence). CDR3 residues: CSARPGSGDTQYF.

The chain carries TRBV28 and TRBJ2-7; without DNA, the TCRdb call of TRBD1 cannot be checked. Germline assignment: CDR1 MDHEN and CDR2 SYDVKM. The CDR3 length is 14 residues. CDR3 sequence: CASSSPSAPWVQYF. The whole variable domain, remainder taken from reference TRBV28 and TRBJ2-7, is DVKVTQSSRYLVKRTGEKVFLECVQDMDHENMFWYRQDPGLGLRLIYFSYDVKMKEKGDIPEGYSVSREKKERFSLILESASTNQTSMYLCASSSPSAPWVQYFGPGTRLTVT.

This chain uses TRBV28 with TRBJ2-5; the TCRdb call, TRBD1, lacks DNA for checking. This CDR3 contains 14 residues. CDR1 MDHEN and CDR2 SYDVKM come from the germline V gene. CDR3 sequence: CASSLDRAEETQYF.

V usage is TRBV20-1 and J usage is TRBJ2-1; TCRdb's assignment of TRBD1 cannot be checked, as there is no DNA. Germline CDR1 reads DFQATT; CDR2 reads SNEGSKA (reference sequence). There are 15 residues in the CDR3. CDR3 loop: CSARPTGGSLGEQFF.

This chain uses TRBV14 with TRBJ1-2. Per the germline V gene, CDR1 is SGHDN and CDR2 is FVKESK. This CDR3 spans 11 amino acids. This CDR3 reads CASSHGTGYTF.

The J gene is TRBJ2-5, the V gene TRBV21-1; TCRdb picks TRBD1, but there is no DNA to check that call. TRBV21-1 is a listed pseudogene. The CDR3 has 15 amino acids. This chain's CDR3 is CAILGGAEYQETQYF.

The rearrangement links TRBV24-1 to TRBJ2-1; as DNA is missing, the TRBD1 call by TCRdb cannot be tested. Germline CDR1 is KGHDR and CDR2 is SFDVKD. The length of the CDR3 is 17 residues. The CDR3 protein is CATSDFPGVGVHNEQFF.

The chain joins TRBV10-3 to TRBJ2-4; as DNA is missing, the TRBD2 call by TCRdb cannot be tested. CDR3 size: 15 residues. CDR1 is ENHRY, CDR2 SYGVKD, per germline. The CDR3 region is CAIGPGLRAKNIQYF.

The rearrangement uses TRBV6-2 or TRBV6-3 and TRBJ1-5. Germline CDR1 is MNHEY and CDR2 is SVGEGT. The CDR3 is 15 residues long. The CDR3 is CASSYREHSNQPQHF.

The genes are TRBV20-1 and TRBJ2-7; TCRdb calls TRBD1, which cannot be checked without DNA. This CDR3 is 12 amino acids long. Per the germline V gene, CDR1 is DFQATT and CDR2 is SNEGSKA (reference sequence). This CDR3 is CSARATDYEQYF.

The chain links TRBV9 to TRBJ2-2; TCRdb returns TRBD1, unconfirmable since there is no DNA. CDR3 length: 16 residues. Germline V gene data show CDR1 as SGDLS and CDR2 as YYNGEE. This CDR3 reads CASSVGAGANTGELFF. Variable domain in full (rest from reference TRBV9 and TRBJ2-2): DSGVTQTPKHLITATGQRVTLRCSPRSGDLSVYWYQQSLDQGLQFLIQYYNGEERAKGNILERFSAQQFPDLHSELNLSSLELGDSALYFCASSVGAGANTGELFFGEGSRLTVL.

The chain has TRBV11-2 and TRBJ2-1; TCRdb gives TRBD2 as the D gene, but with no DNA this cannot be confirmed. Germline V gene data show CDR1 as SGHAT and CDR2 as FQNNGV. There are 14 residues in the CDR3. The CDR3 sequence is CASTIPGGINEQFF.

This chain connects TRBV19 to TRBJ2-1; TCRdb picks TRBD2, but there is no DNA to check that call. The length of the CDR3 is 14 residues. The germline CDR1 and CDR2 sequences are LNHDA and SQIVND (reference sequence). This CDR3 is CASRKTGGNNEQFF.

The genes are TRBV29-1 and TRBJ2-2. Germline values: CDR1 SQVTM, CDR2 ANQGSEA. This CDR3 has 12 amino acids. The chain's CDR3 is CSVATFTGELFF.

The chain couples TRBV7-2 to TRBJ1-4; the D call of TRBD1 rests on TCRdb alone, since no DNA is present to check it. Germline assignment: CDR1 SGHTA and CDR2 FQGNSA. This CDR3 contains 14 residues. CDR3 in amino acids: CASSWGQINEKLFF.

The V gene is TRBV29-1, the J gene TRBJ1-1; TCRdb outputs TRBD1, but without DNA this stays unchecked. The length of the CDR3 is 12 residues. Germline V lookup: CDR1 SQVTM, CDR2 ANQGSEA. The CDR3 sequence: CSVTGKNTEAFF.

The V call is TRBV11-2, the J call TRBJ1-1. CDR3 length equals 15 residues. Per germline, CDR1 SGHAT and CDR2 FQNNGV. CDR3 in amino acids: CASSLGVRVNTEAFF. The entire variable domain, with the rest obtained from reference TRBV11-2 and TRBJ1-1, is as follows: EAGVAQSPRYKIIEKRQSVAFWCNPISGHATLYWYQQILGQGPKLLIQFQNNGVVDDSQLPKDRFSAERLKGVDSTLKIQPAKLEDSAVYLCASSLGVRVNTEAFFGQGTRLTVV.

CDR3 in amino acids: CASSLLSGGVTEAFF. This chain uses TRBV7-9 with TRBJ1-1. CDR3 length: 15 residues. Germline CDR1 reads SEHNR; CDR2 reads FQNEAQ (reference sequence).

The chain has TRBV19 and TRBJ2-7; the D gene TCRdb calls, TRBD2, cannot be checked with no DNA. CDR1 and CDR2 from the germline V gene are LNHDA and SQIVND (reference sequence). This CDR3 contains 18 residues. The CDR3 sequence: CASSIATYRLAGSYEQYF. The whole variable domain, remainder taken from reference TRBV19 and TRBJ2-7, is DGGITQSPKYLFRKEGQNVTLSCEQNLNHDAMYWYRQDPGQGLRLIYYSQIVNDFQKGDIAEGYSVSREKKESFPLTVTSAQKNPTAFYLCASSIATYRLAGSYEQYFGPGTRLTVT.

The chain employs TRBV3-1 and TRBJ2-3. The germline gives CDR1 LGHDT, CDR2 YNNKEL (reference sequence). CDR3 size: 16 residues. The chain's CDR3 is CASSQGIGFGADTQYF.

This chain links TRBV18 with TRBJ2-2. Germline values: CDR1 KGHSH, CDR2 LQKENI. This CDR3 comprises 14 residues. CDR3 residues: CASSPRANTGELFF.

The chain is built from TRBV7-2 and TRBJ2-7; TCRdb reports TRBD1, a call that lacks DNA to check it against. This CDR3 region has 13 residues. Germline-derived CDR1 and CDR2 are SGHTA and FQGNSA. This CDR3 reads CAIVRAVRGEQYF. The whole variable domain, remainder taken from reference TRBV7-2 and TRBJ2-7, is GAGVSQSPSNKVTEKGKDVELRCDPISGHTALYWYRQSLGQGLEFLIYFQGNSAPDKSGLPSDRFSAERTGGSVSTLTIQRTQQEDSAVYLCAIVRAVRGEQYFGPGTRLTVT.

The gene calls are TRBV5-1 and TRBJ2-2; TCRdb designates TRBD1, a call that cannot be tested without DNA. Looked up from germline, CDR1 is SGHRS and CDR2 is YFSETQ. This CDR3 spans 15 amino acids. The chain's CDR3 is CASNAGTTNTGELFF.

CDR3: CASRQAGSTNEQFF. The genes are TRBV5-6 and TRBJ2-1; TCRdb lists TRBD2, though no DNA is available to test this call. The CDR3 has 14 amino acids. Germline-derived CDR1 and CDR2 are SGHDT and YYEEEE.

The chain combines TRBV5-1 with TRBJ2-3; the D gene TCRdb calls, TRBD1, cannot be checked with no DNA. The CDR3 is made up of 15 amino acids. From germline, CDR1 is SGHRS and CDR2 YFSETQ. CDR3 amino acids: CASSLELVGGDTQYF.

The chain employs TRBV30 and TRBJ1-2; the D call from TCRdb, TRBD1, cannot be confirmed without DNA. The CDR3 has 15 amino acids. Germline CDR1 GTSNPN, CDR2 SVGIG (reference sequence). CDR3 protein: CAWEDTGGRFYGYTF.